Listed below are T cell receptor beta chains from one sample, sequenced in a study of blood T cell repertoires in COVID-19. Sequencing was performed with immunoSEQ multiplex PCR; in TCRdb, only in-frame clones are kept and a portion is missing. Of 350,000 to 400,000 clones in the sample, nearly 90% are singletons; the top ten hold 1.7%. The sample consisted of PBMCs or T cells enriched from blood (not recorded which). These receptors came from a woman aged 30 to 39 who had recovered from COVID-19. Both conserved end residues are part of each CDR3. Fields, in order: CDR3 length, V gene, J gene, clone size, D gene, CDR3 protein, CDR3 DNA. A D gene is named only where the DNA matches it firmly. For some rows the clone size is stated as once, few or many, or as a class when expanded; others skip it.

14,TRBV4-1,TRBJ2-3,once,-,CASSQDWGEDTQYF,TGCGCCAGCAGCCAAGATTGGGGGGAGGATACGCAGTATTTT
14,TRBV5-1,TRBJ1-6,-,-,CASSLQHINSPLHF,TGCGCCAGCAGCTTGCAACATATTAATTCACCCCTCCACTTT
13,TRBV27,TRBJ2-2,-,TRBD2,CASSWRGYGELFF,TGTGCCAGCAGTTGGCGGGGGTACGGGGAGCTGTTTTTT
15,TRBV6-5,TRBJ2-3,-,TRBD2,CASRSGTSGSDTQYF,TGTGCCTCAAGATCCGGGACTAGCGGGTCGGATACGCAGTATTTT
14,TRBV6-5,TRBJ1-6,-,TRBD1,CATADRLRDSPLHF,TGTGCCACCGCGGACAGGCTTAGAGATTCACCCCTCCACTTT
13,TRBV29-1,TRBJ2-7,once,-,CSSGAGLGYEQYF,TGCAGCTCTGGGGCGGGGCTGGGCTACGAGCAGTACTTC
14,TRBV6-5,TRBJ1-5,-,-,CASIGGAGNQPQHF,TGTGCCAGCATAGGGGGGGCCGGCAATCAGCCCCAGCATTTT
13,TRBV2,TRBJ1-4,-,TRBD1,CASEGQGYEKLFF,TGTGCCAGCGAAGGACAGGGCTATGAAAAACTGTTTTTT
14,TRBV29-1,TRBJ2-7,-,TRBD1,CSVGNRGISYEQYF,TGCAGCGTGGGGAACAGGGGGATCTCCTACGAGCAGTACTTC
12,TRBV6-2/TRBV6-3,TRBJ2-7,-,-,CASSLFNYEQYF,TGTGCCAGCAGCCTTTTCAACTACGAGCAGTACTTC
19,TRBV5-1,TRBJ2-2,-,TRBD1,CASSPLWDREINHTGELFF,TGCGCCAGCAGCCCCCTTTGGGACAGGGAGATCAACCACACCGGGGAGCTGTTTTTT
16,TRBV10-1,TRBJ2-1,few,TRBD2,CASSDKREGRGNEQFF,TGCGCCAGCAGTGACAAGCGGGAGGGCCGGGGGAATGAGCAGTTCTTC
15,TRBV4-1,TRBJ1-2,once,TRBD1,CASSQDPGGNYGYTF,TGCGCCAGCAGCCAAGACCCAGGGGGCAACTATGGCTACACCTTC
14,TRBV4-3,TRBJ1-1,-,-,CASSQDWGGTEAFF,TGCGCCAGCAGCCAAGATTGGGGGGGGACTGAAGCTTTCTTT
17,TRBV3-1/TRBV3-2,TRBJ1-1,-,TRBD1,CASSQNRGKSVNTEAFF,TGTGCCAGCAGCCAGAACAGGGGAAAGAGTGTGAACACTGAAGCTTTCTTT
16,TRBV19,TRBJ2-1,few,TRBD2,CASSIPRAGPYNEQFF,TGTGCCAGTAGTATCCCTAGAGCGGGGCCCTACAATGAGCAGTTCTTC
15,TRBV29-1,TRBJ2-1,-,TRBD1,CSVVQGTGIYNEQFF,TGCAGCGTCGTACAGGGGACCGGGATCTACAATGAGCAGTTCTTC
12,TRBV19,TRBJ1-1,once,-,CASSPGLPEAFF,TGTGCCAGTAGCCCAGGGTTGCCTGAAGCTTTCTTT
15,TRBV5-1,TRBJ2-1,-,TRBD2,CASSFGLASSNEQFF,TGCGCCAGCAGCTTCGGACTAGCGTCCTCCAATGAGCAGTTCTTC
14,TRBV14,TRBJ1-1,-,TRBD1,CASSQRTGWTEAFF,TGTGCCAGCAGCCAACGGACAGGGTGGACTGAAGCTTTCTTT
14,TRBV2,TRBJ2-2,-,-,CASSRQMNTGELFF,TGTGCCAGCAGTAGACAGATGAACACCGGGGAGCTGTTTTTT
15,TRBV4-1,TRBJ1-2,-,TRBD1,CASSQEAGGSYGYTF,TGCGCCAGCAGCCAAGAGGCAGGGGGCTCGTATGGCTACACCTTC
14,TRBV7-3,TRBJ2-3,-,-,CASSLTRESDTQYF,TGTGCCAGCAGCTTAACGAGGGAGTCAGATACGCAGTATTTT
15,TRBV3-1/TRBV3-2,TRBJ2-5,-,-,CASSQGEVIRETQYF,TGTGCCAGCAGCCAAGGGGAGGTGATCAGAGAGACCCAGTACTTC
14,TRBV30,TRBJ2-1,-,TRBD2,CAWAWTSTYNEQFF,TGTGCCTGGGCCTGGACTAGCACATACAATGAGCAGTTCTTC
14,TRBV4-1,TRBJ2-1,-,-,CASSQDGANNEQFF,TGCGCCAGCAGCCAAGATGGGGCCAACAATGAGCAGTTCTTC
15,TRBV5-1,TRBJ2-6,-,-,CASSSGSTGANVLTF,TGCGCCAGCAGCTCGGGTAGCACTGGGGCCAACGTCCTGACTTTC
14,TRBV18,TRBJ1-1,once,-,CASSELPGNTEAFF,TGTGCCAGCTCAGAGTTGCCCGGGAACACTGAAGCTTTCTTT